This T cell receptor beta chain was sequenced for a study of blood T cells in healthy people across ages (dated by TCRdb to the mid-2010s). For context, the study as a whole: In model experiments, template switching captured roughly one uniquely barcoded TCR beta cDNA molecule for every two T cells. Age-related changes in TCR beta repertoire diversity were measured in the study by deep sequencing normalized with unique cDNA molecular identifiers. Donors were grouped into four age groups: young (average 16 years), middle-aged (less than 40), aged (around 60) and long-lived (82). To avoid experimental bias, donors of different ages were randomly spread across the sequencing lanes. Two additional independent replicas of 1 million unique cDNA reads from the same blood draw were analyzed for two donors (one aged 18 to 30 and one aged 80 or older). General findings and caveats noted by the study authors: Estimates of total diversity based on one million sequenced T cells were considered lower bounds and underestimates. Compared with the aged group, more naive CD4+ T cells, fewer expanded clones and increased TCR diversity were shown by the long-lived group, suggesting age selection. Conclusive comparison of naive and antigen-experienced compartments was prevented by the profiling of bulk unsorted PBMCs. The CMV infection status of donors was not known, potentially confounding age-related changes in expanded clonotypes. As age increased, observed TCR beta diversity per million T cells dropped in a roughly linear way, and a significant reduction was already evident by age 40. The percentage of naive T cells measured by flow cytometry correlated strongly with observed TCR beta diversity.

The method behind the library was 5' RACE. The data were produced on an Illumina HiSeq 2500. A second PCR of about 6 to 12 cycles was performed with a sample-barcoded 5' primer and a J-beta primer mix. A template-switch 5' adaptor carrying 12 random nucleotides introduced a unique molecular identifier onto each TCR beta cDNA molecule. Each sample yielded at least 3 million CDR3-containing paired-end reads. First-strand cDNA synthesis was performed from all RNA using the Mint cDNA synthesis kit, with priming by a TRBC-specific oligonucleotide. Following uracil-DNA glycosylase treatment, a first 18-cycle PCR with universal primers M1SS and BC2_uni_R was performed on all cDNA. Processing in the source paper ran as follows. For normalization, 1 million high-quality reads, each with a distinct molecular identifier, were randomly selected from each sample. Instead of being binned into consensus sequences, reads that shared molecular identifiers were thrown out. MiTCR, with a Q25 quality threshold and the strictest error-elimination algorithm, was used for CDR3 identification, clonotype clustering and error correction. A nonparametric unseen species model with Euler transformation was used to estimate a lower bound on total TCR beta diversity. Clones were called with MiXCR by TCRdb after fastp trimmed the public reads at Q25, and only in-frame beta chains were retained. Here each entry gathers all rows of one CDR3 protein and keeps the most common genes and DNA. None of the V and J calls come from the authors' own analysis; TCRdb made them. The sample table records some 900,000 distinct CDR3 sequences; under 50% of these occur just once. The biggest ten clones account for over 10% of the sample.

CDR1 and CDR2, per the germline V gene, are KGHSH and LQKENI. The CDR3 covers 14 residues, taking in both the cysteine and the phenylalanine. Of the read, only the CDR3 DNA is kept; its 42 bases are in frame from base 1. Trimming at the junction amounts to 2 bases on V and 7 bases on J, and the germline ends lie 12 bases apart. About this clonotype: Its antigen remains undetermined. No base quality values were provided; no much bigger clone lies one nucleotide off.

The approximately 39 donors, aged about 6 to 100 years, were systemically healthy Caucasian individuals from Russia. Each donor gave approximately 9.3 milliliters of peripheral blood, collected into EDTA-treated Vacutainer tubes. Ficoll-Paque density-gradient centrifugation was used to isolate PBMCs, with at least 7 million per sample. Trizol reagent was used to extract total RNA from PBMCs, with at least 5.5 micrograms per sample. The percentages of naive CD45RAhigh/CD27high T cells were determined by flow cytometry on a PBMC aliquot from every donor. This TCR was sampled from a young man in good health. Sequencing was carried out using blood. The V and J segments used are TRBV18 and TRBJ2-1; too little of a D gene remains to name it. For the CDR3, the sequence is CASSPTDGTNEQFF. The DNA is TGTGCCAGCTCACCAACGGACGGAACAAATGAGCAGTTCTTC.